This T cell receptor beta chain was recovered during a study of shared clonotypes between healthy human individuals. Here immunoSEQ multiplex PCR was the method, and the copy in TCRdb shows in-frame clones only, minus some. The sample lists around 500,000 clones, around 79% occurring once. Sequenced material: PBMCs. The sequence was obtained from a woman in her forties in good health. Some clones in this sample may be carry-over from other donors' samples.

The CDR3 nucleotides read TGTGCCAGCAGCTCGGACATTTCCTCAGATACGCAGTATTTT. Translated, it gives CASSSDISSDTQYF. The V gene is TRBV5-6, the J gene TRBJ2-3, with a tentative D call TRBD1 (5 bases). V was pared by 3 bases and J by 4 bases, with 12 bases between. CDR3 length: 14 amino acids. Per the germline V gene, CDR1 is SGHDT and CDR2 is YYEEEE. The full variable domain, with the rest looked up from reference TRBV5-6 and TRBJ2-3, is DAGVTQSPTHLIKTRGQQVTLRCSPKSGHDTVSWYQQALGQGPQFIFQYYEEEERQRGNFPDRFSGHQFPNYSSELNVNALLLGDSALYLCASSSDISSDTQYFGPGTRLTVL.